Following are 3 T cell receptor beta chains from one sample sequenced in a study of breast tumors, draining lymph nodes, adjacent tissues. Using its own MiXCR run on the multiplex PCR reads, TCRdb lists one record per CDR3 protein. The repertoire holds about 230,000 distinct CDR3 sequences, with roughly 32% as singletons. Samples came from axillary lymph nodes draining the breast cancer. The specimen sequenced was axillary lymph node tissue. These receptors all stem from a female donor with breast cancer. Some clones in this sample may be carry-over from other donors' samples.

This clonotype was picked up many times. The rearrangement links TRBV2 to TRBJ1-5; 7 positions match TRBD1. The V gene's germline CDR1 is SNHLY and CDR2 FYNNEI. Losses at the gene ends were 4 bases for V and 2 bases for J; bases not matched to a gene: 2. This CDR3 contains 14 residues. CDR3 residues: CASSGTGGNQPQHF. Written as DNA, the CDR3 is TGTGCCAGCAGTGGAACAGGGGGCAATCAGCCCCAGCATTTT. Looking up the rest from reference TRBV2 and TRBJ1-5 gives the full variable domain: EPEVTQTPSHQVTQMGQEVILRCVPISNHLYFYWYRQILGQKVEFLVSFYNNEISEKSEIFDDQFSVERPDGSNFTLKIRSTKLEDSAMYFCASSGTGGNQPQHFGDGTRLSIL.

The chain employs TRBV25-1 and TRBJ2-7; 12 nucleotides align to TRBD2. V lost 2 bases to trimming and J lost 6 bases; unmatched junction nucleotides: 8. The V gene's germline CDR1 is MGHDK and CDR2 SYGVNS. The CDR3 sequence is 16 residues long. CDR3 amino acids: CASSEAPSSGRGEQYF. CDR3 nucleotides: TGTGCCAGCAGTGAAGCACCTTCTAGCGGGAGGGGCGAGCAGTACTTC.

This clonotype came up many times. This chain links TRBV5-1 with TRBJ2-1, with 9 bases aligning to TRBD2. Per germline, CDR1 SGHRS and CDR2 YFSETQ. This CDR3 is built from 12 residues. V shed 5 bases and J 10 bases; nucleotides not matched to a gene: 4. The CDR3 DNA is TGCGCCAGCAGGGATCTAGCGGGAGAGCAGTTCTTC. Translating gives CASRDLAGEQFF.